The rows below give T cell receptor beta chains drawn from one sample of a study of identical twins. Using its own MiXCR run on the 5' RACE reads, TCRdb lists one record per CDR3 protein. The table records over 250,000 distinct CDR3 sequences, less than 9.5% of them present only once. This sample also appeared in a second study, on yellow fever vaccine responses in identical twins.

Sequencing was performed on CD8+ T cells sorted from blood. Receptor source: a woman aged 18-35 years in good health. Each CDR3 is given with its conserved first and last residue. D genes are given only for firm matches. Clone size is not always given. Where it is, it says once, few, many or a class for expanded clones.

. | TRBJ2-1 | TRBV12-3/TRBV12-4 | . | TGTGCCAGCAGTTTGAGGGGGGACAATGAGCAGTTCTTC | CASSLRGDNEQFF
TRBD1 | TRBJ2-7 | TRBV7-9 | many | TGTGCCAGCAGCCCTTCCTTCGGGACAGGGTTCGGCGAGCAGTACTTC | CASSPSFGTGFGEQYF
. | TRBJ1-2 | TRBV20-1 | few | TGCAGTGCTAGAGTTGTTTATGGCTACACCTTC | CSARVVYGYTF
TRBD2 | TRBJ2-7 | TRBV4-3 | many | TGCGCCAGCAGCCAAGGACTAGCGGGAGCCTACGAGCAGTACTTC | CASSQGLAGAYEQYF
TRBD2 | TRBJ2-3 | TRBV4-1 | many | TGCGCCAGCAGCTCAAGACTAGCAGGGAATACAGATACGCAGTATTTT | CASSSRLAGNTDTQYF
. | TRBJ2-2 | TRBV25-1 | few | TGTGCCAGCAGTGAAGGAGTAGACACCGGGGAGCTGTTTTTT | CASSEGVDTGELFF
. | TRBJ2-1 | TRBV12-3/TRBV12-4 | many | TGTGCCAGCATGTGGGGCTACAATGAGCAGTTCTTC | CASMWGYNEQFF
TRBD1 | TRBJ2-1 | TRBV5-1 | few | TGCGCCAGCAGCCCCGACAGGGGCTACAATGAGCAGTTCTTC | CASSPDRGYNEQFF
. | TRBJ2-7 | TRBV7-3 | . | TGTGCCAGCAGCCCCTCGGGGGGCCTCTCCTACGAGCAGTACTTC | CASSPSGGLSYEQYF
TRBD1 | TRBJ1-1 | TRBV27 | . | TGTGCCAGCAGTTTAAACAGGGGCGCCACTGAAGCTTTCTTT | CASSLNRGATEAFF
TRBD1 | TRBJ1-2 | TRBV4-3 | . | TGCGCCAGCAGCCAAGATAAGGTCGGAACAGGGGGTTATGGCTACACCTTC | CASSQDKVGTGGYGYTF
. | TRBJ1-4 | TRBV5-1 | few | TGCGCCAGCAGCTTTAAGGGGTCCACTAATGAAAAACTGTTTTTT | CASSFKGSTNEKLFF
. | TRBJ2-7 | TRBV12-3/TRBV12-4 | . | TGTGCCAGCAGTCTAGGTTCTCCCTCCTACGAGCAGTACTTC | CASSLGSPSYEQYF
TRBD2 | TRBJ2-1 | TRBV4-3 | many | TGCGCCAGCAGCCCGGGACTAGCGGGACCAAATGAGCAGTTCTTC | CASSPGLAGPNEQFF
TRBD2 | TRBJ2-3 | TRBV7-8 | few | TGTGCCAGCAGCTCGGGACTAGCGGGGGGTACTCCCACAGATACGCAGTATTTT | CASSSGLAGGTPTDTQYF
TRBD2 | TRBJ2-1 | TRBV20-1 | many | TGCAGTGCTAGAGCCACTAGCGGTAATGAGCAGTTCTTC | CSARATSGNEQFF
. | TRBJ1-2 | TRBV9 | few | TGTGCCAGCAGCCCTAACGGGGAACGCACGCGCCCCTTC | CASSPNGERTRPF
. | TRBJ2-7 | TRBV4-3 | few | TGCGCCAGCAGCCAAGCATTCAGGGGGGCCTACGAGCAGTACTTC | CASSQAFRGAYEQYF
. | TRBJ2-7 | TRBV7-2 | . | TGTGCCAGCAGCTTTACGAGGGCCTACGAGCAGTACTTC | CASSFTRAYEQYF
. | TRBJ1-2 | TRBV10-3 | many | TGTGCCTTACACAGAGCTAACTATGGCTACACCTTC | CALHRANYGYTF
. | TRBJ1-5 | TRBV12-3/TRBV12-4 | few | TGTGCCAGCAGTTTTGAGGGGGGGCCCCCTCAGCCCCAGCATTTT | CASSFEGGPPQPQHF
. | TRBJ1-2 | TRBV29-1 | many | TGCAGCGTTAGGACGGGGGACTATGGCTACACCTTC | CSVRTGDYGYTF
. | TRBJ2-1 | TRBV11-2 | . | TGTGCCAGCAGCTGGGATGAAGGGGGCAATGAGCAGTTCTTC | CASSWDEGGNEQFF
TRBD1 | TRBJ2-7 | TRBV7-6 | . | TGTGCCAGCAGCTTAGATCCGGGACAGGGCTCCTACGAGCAGTACTTC | CASSLDPGQGSYEQYF
. | TRBJ2-3 | TRBV27 | . | TGTGCCAGCAGTTCTCGCTTCGGCGCAGATACGCAGTATTTT | CASSSRFGADTQYF
. | TRBJ2-7 | TRBV6-1 | many | TGTGCCAGCAGTGACCCGACCTTGGCGGTCTCCTACGAGCAGTACTTC | CASSDPTLAVSYEQYF
TRBD1 | TRBJ1-1 | TRBV27 | . | TGTGCCAGCTCCGACAGGGGGATGGGGACTGAAGCTTTCTTT | CASSDRGMGTEAFF
TRBD1 | TRBJ2-3 | TRBV10-3 | . | TGTGCCATCAGTGAGCTAGGGACAGATAGCACAGATACGCAGTATTTT | CAISELGTDSTDTQYF
. | TRBJ1-5 | TRBV28 | few | TGTGCCAGCACCACGGGGAATCAGCCCCAGCATTTT | CASTTGNQPQHF
TRBD2 | TRBJ2-3 | TRBV27 | few | TGTGCCAGCAGACTTGGGACTAGCGGGAGGGCCAACACAGATACGCAGTATTTT | CASRLGTSGRANTDTQYF
. | TRBJ1-6 | TRBV5-6 | many | TGTGCCAGCAGCTTGGGCAGGGGAGCCTCACCCCTCCACTTT | CASSLGRGASPLHF
. | TRBJ1-1 | TRBV12-5 | few | TGTGCTAGTGGTTCCCGTGTTACTGAAGCTTTCTTT | CASGSRVTEAFF
. | TRBJ2-2 | TRBV20-1 | . | TGCAGTGCTAGTATTAAAGGGCAGGGGTACTTTTCCGGGGAGCTGTTTTTT | CSASIKGQGYFSGELFF
. | TRBJ2-7 | TRBV30 | . | TGTGCCTGGAGTACGAGGGACTCCTACGAGCAGTACTTC | CAWSTRDSYEQYF
. | TRBJ1-5 | TRBV27 | . | TGTGCCAGCAGTTTTGTGGAGTTGAGCAATCAGCCCCAGCATTTT | CASSFVELSNQPQHF
TRBD2 | TRBJ2-2 | TRBV6-1 | few | TGTGCCAGCAGCTTGGGACTAGCGGGAGACACCGGGGAGCTGTTTTTT | CASSLGLAGDTGELFF
TRBD2 | TRBJ2-3 | TRBV10-3 | few | TGTGCCATCAGTGAGGCTAGCGGGGGAGAAGATACGCAGTATTTT | CAISEASGGEDTQYF
. | TRBJ2-7 | TRBV30 | few | TGTGCCTGGGGCGGTTTAGCGGCCTACGAGCAGTACTTC | CAWGGLAAYEQYF
. | TRBJ1-1 | TRBV30 | many | TGTGCCTGGAGGCCCGGGAGCACTGAAGCTTTCTTT | CAWRPGSTEAFF
. | TRBJ1-4 | TRBV6-5 | many | TGTGCCAGCAGTTACGAACAGGGCAGGATGATGGAAAAACTGTTTTTT | CASSYEQGRMMEKLFF
. | TRBJ2-5 | TRBV18 | . | TGTGCCAGCTCACCGCCGCAGGGGGAGACCCAGTACTTC | CASSPPQGETQYF
TRBD2 | TRBJ2-7 | TRBV7-3 | few | TGTGCCAGCAGCCTGGGGGGGGGGACCGAGCAGTACTTC | CASSLGGGTEQYF
. | TRBJ2-5 | TRBV6-2/TRBV6-3 | . | TGTGCCAGCACCCTCGGGGCGGAAGAGACCCAGTACTTC | CASTLGAEETQYF
. | TRBJ1-5 | TRBV7-9 | few | TGTGCCAGCAGCCGAACAGGCCTTAGCAATCAGCCCCAGCATTTT | CASSRTGLSNQPQHF
TRBD2 | TRBJ2-7 | TRBV4-1 | . | TGCGCCAGCAGCCATGGACTAGCGGGAGGATCCTACGAGCAGTACTTC | CASSHGLAGGSYEQYF
. | TRBJ2-7 | TRBV2 | . | TGTGCCAGCAGTGCTCAGGGGGGCTCCTACGAGCAGTACTTC | CASSAQGGSYEQYF
. | TRBJ2-3 | TRBV5-1 | many | TGCGCCAGCAGCTTGTTTCCGCCGAGCACAGATACGCAGTATTTT | CASSLFPPSTDTQYF
TRBD2 | TRBJ2-3 | TRBV4-1 | few | TGCGCCAGCAGCCCCACCAGCGGGAGGGGGGCAGATACGCAGTATTTT | CASSPTSGRGADTQYF
. | TRBJ2-6 | TRBV23-1 | . | TGCGCCAGCAGTCAATCCGCAGGGGACTTGGTCTCTGGGGCCAACGTCCTGACTTTC | CASSQSAGDLVSGANVLTF
TRBD2 | TRBJ2-1 | TRBV27 | . | TGTGCCAGCAGTTTAGGGGGACTAGCGTCCAATGAGCAGTTCTTC | CASSLGGLASNEQFF
. | TRBJ2-7 | TRBV15 | many | TGTGCCACCAGTGGGCAGAACTACGAGCAGTACTTC | CATSGQNYEQYF
. | TRBJ1-1 | TRBV7-8 | many | TGTGCCAGCAGCTTTAGATTAAGGGGCAACACTGAAGCTTTCTTT | CASSFRLRGNTEAFF
TRBD2 | TRBJ2-1 | TRBV6-2/TRBV6-3 | many | TGTGCCAGCAGTTCCCTACTAGCGGGAGACCACAATGAGCAGTTCTTC | CASSSLLAGDHNEQFF
. | TRBJ2-1 | TRBV6-4 | . | TGTGCCAGCAGTGACTCGCCCGCGTTCGGGGTTGAGCAGTTCTTC | CASSDSPAFGVEQFF
. | TRBJ2-2 | TRBV12-3/TRBV12-4 | many | TGTGCCAGCAGTTTAATCATCCTGCAGGGTAACACCGGGGAGCTGTTTTTT | CASSLIILQGNTGELFF